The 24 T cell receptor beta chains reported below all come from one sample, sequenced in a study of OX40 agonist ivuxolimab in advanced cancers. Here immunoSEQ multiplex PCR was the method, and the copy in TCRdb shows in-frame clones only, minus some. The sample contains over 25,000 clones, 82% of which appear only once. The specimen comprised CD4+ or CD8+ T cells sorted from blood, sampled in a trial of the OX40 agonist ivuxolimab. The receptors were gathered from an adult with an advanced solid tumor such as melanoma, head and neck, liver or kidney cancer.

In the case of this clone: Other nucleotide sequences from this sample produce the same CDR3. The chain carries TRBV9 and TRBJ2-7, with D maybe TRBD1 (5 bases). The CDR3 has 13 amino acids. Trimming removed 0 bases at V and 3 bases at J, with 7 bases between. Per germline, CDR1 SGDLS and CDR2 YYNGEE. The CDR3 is CASSVGQNYEQYF. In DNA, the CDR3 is TGTGCCAGCAGCGTAGGACAGAACTACGAGCAGTACTTC.

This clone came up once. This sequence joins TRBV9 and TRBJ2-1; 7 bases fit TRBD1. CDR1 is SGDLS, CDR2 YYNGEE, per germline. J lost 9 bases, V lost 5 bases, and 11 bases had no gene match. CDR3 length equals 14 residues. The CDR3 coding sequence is TGTGCCAGCAGTGGGGACAGCTTTCAGGGTGAGCAGTTCTTC. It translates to CASSGDSFQGEQFF.

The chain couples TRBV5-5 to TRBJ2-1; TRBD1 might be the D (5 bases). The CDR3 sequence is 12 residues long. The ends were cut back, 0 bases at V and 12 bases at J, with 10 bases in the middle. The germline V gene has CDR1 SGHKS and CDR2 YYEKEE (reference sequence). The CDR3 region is CASSLEGRGQFF. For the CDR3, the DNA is TGTGCCAGCAGCTTGGAGGGGCGAGGGCAGTTCTTC. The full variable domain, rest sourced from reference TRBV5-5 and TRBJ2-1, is DAGVTQSPTHLIKTRGQQVTLRCSPISGHKSVSWYQQVLGQGPQFIFQYYEKEERGRGNFPDRFSARQFPNYSSELNVNALLLGDSALYLCASSLEGRGQFFGPGTRLTVL.

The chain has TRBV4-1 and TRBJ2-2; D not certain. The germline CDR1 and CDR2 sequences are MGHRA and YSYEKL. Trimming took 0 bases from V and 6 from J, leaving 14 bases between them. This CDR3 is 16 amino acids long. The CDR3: CASSQDRPLGAGELFF. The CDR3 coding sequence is TGCGCCAGCAGCCAAGATCGGCCTTTAGGTGCCGGGGAGCTGTTTTTT.

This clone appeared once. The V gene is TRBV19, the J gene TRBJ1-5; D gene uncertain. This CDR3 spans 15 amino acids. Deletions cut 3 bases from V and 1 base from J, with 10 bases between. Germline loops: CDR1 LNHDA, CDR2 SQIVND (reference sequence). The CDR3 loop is CASSMERPSNQPQHF. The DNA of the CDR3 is TGTGCCAGTAGTATGGAGAGGCCGAGCAATCAGCCCCAGCATTTT.

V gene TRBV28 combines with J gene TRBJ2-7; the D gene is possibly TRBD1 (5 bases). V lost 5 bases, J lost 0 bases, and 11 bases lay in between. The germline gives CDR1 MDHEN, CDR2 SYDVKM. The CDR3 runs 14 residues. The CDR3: CASSPWGLSYEQYF. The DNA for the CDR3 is TGTGCCAGCAGTCCCTGGGGCCTCTCCTACGAGCAGTACTTC. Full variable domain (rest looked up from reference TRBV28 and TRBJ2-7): DVKVTQSSRYLVKRTGEKVFLECVQDMDHENMFWYRQDPGLGLRLIYFSYDVKMKEKGDIPEGYSVSREKKERFSLILESASTNQTSMYLCASSPWGLSYEQYFGPGTRLTVT.

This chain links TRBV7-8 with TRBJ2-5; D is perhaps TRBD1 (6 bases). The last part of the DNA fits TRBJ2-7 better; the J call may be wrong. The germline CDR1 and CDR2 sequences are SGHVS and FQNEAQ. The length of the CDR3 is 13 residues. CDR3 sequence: CASSLGGPGEQYF. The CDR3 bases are TGTGCCAGCAGCTTAGGGGGGCCCGGCGAGCAGTACTTC.

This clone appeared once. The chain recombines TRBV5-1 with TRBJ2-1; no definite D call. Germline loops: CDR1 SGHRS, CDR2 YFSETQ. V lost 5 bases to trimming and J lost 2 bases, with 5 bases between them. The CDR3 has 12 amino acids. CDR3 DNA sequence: TGCGCCAGCAGATGGACCTACAATGAGCAGTTCTTC. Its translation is CASRWTYNEQFF. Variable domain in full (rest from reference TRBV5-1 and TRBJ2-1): KAGVTQTPRYLIKTRGQQVTLSCSPISGHRSVSWYQQTPGQGLQFLFEYFSETQRNKGNFPGRFSGRQFSNSRSEMNVSTLELGDSALYLCASRWTYNEQFFGPGTRLTVL.

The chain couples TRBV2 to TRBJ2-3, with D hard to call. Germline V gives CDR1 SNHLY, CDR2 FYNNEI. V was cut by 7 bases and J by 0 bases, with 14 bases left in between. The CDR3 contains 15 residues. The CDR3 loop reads CASKQVTSSTDTQYF. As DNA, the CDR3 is TGTGCCAGCAAGCAAGTCACCTCTAGCACAGATACGCAGTATTTT.

CDR3 amino acids: CASSYEGVNTGELFF. The CDR3 DNA sequence: TGTGCCAGCAGCTACGAAGGGGTAAACACCGGGGAGCTGTTTTTT. V usage is TRBV6-5 and J usage is TRBJ2-2; possibly TRBD1 for D (5 bases). Germline V gives CDR1 MNHEY, CDR2 SVGAGI. The V end was cut by 6 bases, the J end by 2 bases, with 13 bases between. CDR3 length: 15 amino acids.

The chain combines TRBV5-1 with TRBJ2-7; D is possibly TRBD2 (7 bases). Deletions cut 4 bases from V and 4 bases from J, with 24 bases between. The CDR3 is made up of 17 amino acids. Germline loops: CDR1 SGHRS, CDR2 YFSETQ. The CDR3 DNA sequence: TGCGCCAGCAGCCCGGAGGGGGGGGAGGGAGTTTGGTACGAGCAGTACTTC. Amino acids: CASSPEGGEGVWYEQYF.

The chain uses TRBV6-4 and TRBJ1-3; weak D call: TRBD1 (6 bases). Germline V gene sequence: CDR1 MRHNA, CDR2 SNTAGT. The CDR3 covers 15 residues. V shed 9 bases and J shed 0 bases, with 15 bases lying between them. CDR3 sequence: CARRTTGNSGNTIYF. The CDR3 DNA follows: TGTGCCAGACGGACTACAGGGAACTCTGGAAACACCATATATTTT.

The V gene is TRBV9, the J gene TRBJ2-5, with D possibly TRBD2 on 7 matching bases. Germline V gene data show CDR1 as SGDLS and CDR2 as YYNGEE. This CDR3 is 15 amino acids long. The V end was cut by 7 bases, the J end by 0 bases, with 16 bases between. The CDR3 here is CASGGGTLYQETQYF. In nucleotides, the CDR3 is TGTGCCAGCGGGGGGGGCACCCTGTACCAAGAGACCCAGTACTTC.

CDR3 coding DNA: TGTGCCTGGAATGTCGGGGGTTTAAGTGGCTACACCTTC. Protein product: CAWNVGGLSGYTF. The V call is TRBV30, the J call TRBJ1-2, with TRBD1 as a possible D gene (5 bases). CDR1 and CDR2 from the germline V gene are GTSNPN and SVGIG (reference sequence). The ends were cut back, 4 bases at V and 7 bases at J, with 16 bases in the middle. This CDR3 comprises 13 residues.

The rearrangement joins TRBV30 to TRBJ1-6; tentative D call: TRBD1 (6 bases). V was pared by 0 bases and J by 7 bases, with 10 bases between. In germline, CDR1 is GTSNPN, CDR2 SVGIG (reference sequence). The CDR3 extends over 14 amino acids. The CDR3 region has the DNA TGTGCCTGGAGTGTTGGGGGGCAAAATTCACCCCTCCACTTT. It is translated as CAWSVGGQNSPLHF.

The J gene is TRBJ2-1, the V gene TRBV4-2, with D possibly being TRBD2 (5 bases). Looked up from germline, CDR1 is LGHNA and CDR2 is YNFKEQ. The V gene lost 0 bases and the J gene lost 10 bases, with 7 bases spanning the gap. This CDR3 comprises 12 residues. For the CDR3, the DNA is TGTGCCAGCAGCCAAGATCGGAGGGAGCAGTTCTTC. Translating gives CASSQDRREQFF.

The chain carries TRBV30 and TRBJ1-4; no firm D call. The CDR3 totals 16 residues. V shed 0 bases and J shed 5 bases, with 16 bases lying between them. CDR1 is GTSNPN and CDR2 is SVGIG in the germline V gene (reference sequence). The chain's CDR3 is CAWSVQSVRKNEKLFF. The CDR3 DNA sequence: TGTGCCTGGAGTGTACAATCGGTCAGAAAAAATGAAAAACTGTTTTTT.

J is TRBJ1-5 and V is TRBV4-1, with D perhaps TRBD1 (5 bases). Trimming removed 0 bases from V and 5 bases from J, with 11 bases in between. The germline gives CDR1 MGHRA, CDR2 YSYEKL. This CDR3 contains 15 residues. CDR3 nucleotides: TGCGCCAGCAGCCAAGACAGGGCTGTGTATCAGCCCCAGCATTTT. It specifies CASSQDRAVYQPQHF.

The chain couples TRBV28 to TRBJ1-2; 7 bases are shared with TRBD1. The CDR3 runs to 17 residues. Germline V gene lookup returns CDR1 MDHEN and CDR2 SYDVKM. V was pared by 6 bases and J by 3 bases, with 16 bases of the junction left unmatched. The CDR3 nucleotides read TGTGCCAGCAGGCGAAAACAGGGGAATTTCCTTTACTATGGCTACACCTTC. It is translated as CASRRKQGNFLYYGYTF.

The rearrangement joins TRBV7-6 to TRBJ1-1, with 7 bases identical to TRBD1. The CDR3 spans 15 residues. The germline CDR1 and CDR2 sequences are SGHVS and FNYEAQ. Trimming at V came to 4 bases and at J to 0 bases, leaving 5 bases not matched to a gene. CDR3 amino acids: CASSSQQGLNTEAFF. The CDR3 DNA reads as TGTGCCAGCAGCTCGCAACAGGGGCTGAACACTGAAGCTTTCTTT.

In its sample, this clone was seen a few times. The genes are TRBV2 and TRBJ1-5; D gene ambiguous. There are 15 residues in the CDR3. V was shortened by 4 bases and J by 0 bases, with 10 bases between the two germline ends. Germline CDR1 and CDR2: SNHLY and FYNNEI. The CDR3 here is CASSGDGYSNQPQHF. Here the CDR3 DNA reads TGTGCCAGCAGTGGCGACGGATATAGCAATCAGCCCCAGCATTTT. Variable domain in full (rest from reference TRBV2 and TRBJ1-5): EPEVTQTPSHQVTQMGQEVILRCVPISNHLYFYWYRQILGQKVEFLVSFYNNEISEKSEIFDDQFSVERPDGSNFTLKIRSTKLEDSAMYFCASSGDGYSNQPQHFGDGTRLSIL.

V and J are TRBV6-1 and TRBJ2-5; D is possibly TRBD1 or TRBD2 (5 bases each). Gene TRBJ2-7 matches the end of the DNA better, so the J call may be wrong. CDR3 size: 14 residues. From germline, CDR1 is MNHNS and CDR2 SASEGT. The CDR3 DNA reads TGTGCCAGCAGTGAAGCGCCGGGACCCTACGAGCAGTACTTC. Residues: CASSEAPGPYEQYF.

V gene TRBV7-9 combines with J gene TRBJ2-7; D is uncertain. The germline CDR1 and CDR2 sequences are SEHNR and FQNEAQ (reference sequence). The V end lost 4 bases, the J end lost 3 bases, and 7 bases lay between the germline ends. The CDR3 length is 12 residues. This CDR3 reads CASSSGLYEQYF. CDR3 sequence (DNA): TGTGCCAGCAGCTCCGGCCTCTACGAGCAGTACTTC.

CDR3 DNA: TGTGCCATCAGTCCTGGGACAGGGGTTTACAATGAGCAGTTCTTC. Its protein product is CAISPGTGVYNEQFF. This chain joins TRBV10-3 and TRBJ2-1; 10 bases map to TRBD1. The germline gives CDR1 ENHRY, CDR2 SYGVKD. CDR3 length equals 15 residues. Germline trimming cut 5 bases from V and 4 bases from J; bases unmatched to any gene: 5.